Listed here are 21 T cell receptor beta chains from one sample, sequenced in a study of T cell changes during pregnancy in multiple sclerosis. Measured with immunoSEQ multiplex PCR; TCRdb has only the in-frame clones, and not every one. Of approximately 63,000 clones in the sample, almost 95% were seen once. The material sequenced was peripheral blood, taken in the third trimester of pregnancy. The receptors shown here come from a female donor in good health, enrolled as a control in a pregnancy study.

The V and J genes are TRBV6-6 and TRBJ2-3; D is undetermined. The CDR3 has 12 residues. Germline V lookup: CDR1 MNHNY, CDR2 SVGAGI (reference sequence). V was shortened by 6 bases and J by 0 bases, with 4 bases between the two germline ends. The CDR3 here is CASSPSTDTQYF. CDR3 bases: TGTGCCAGCAGCCCGAGCACAGATACGCAGTATTTT.

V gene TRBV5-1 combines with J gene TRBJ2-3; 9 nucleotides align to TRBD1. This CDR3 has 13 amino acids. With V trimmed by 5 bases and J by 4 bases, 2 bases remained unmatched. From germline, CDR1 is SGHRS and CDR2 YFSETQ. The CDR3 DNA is TGCGCCAGCAGTCGGGACAGGGCAGATACGCAGTATTTT. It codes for CASSRDRADTQYF.

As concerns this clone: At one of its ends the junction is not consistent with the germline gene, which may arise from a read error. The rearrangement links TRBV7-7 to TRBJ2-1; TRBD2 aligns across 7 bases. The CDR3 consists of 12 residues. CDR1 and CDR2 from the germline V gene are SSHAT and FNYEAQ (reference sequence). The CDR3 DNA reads TGTGCTAGCAGCGAGACTAGCCATGAGCAGTTCTTC. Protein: CASSETSHEQFF.

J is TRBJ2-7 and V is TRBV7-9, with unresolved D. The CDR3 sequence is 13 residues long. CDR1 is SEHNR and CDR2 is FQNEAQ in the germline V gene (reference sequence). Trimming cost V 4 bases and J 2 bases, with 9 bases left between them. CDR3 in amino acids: CASSSTVAYEQYF. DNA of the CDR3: TGTGCCAGCAGCTCTACAGTTGCCTACGAGCAGTACTTC. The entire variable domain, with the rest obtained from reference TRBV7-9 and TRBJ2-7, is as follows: DTGVSQNPRHKITKRGQNVTFRCDPISEHNRLYWYRQTLGQGPEFLTYFQNEAQLEKSRLLSDRFSAERPKGSFSTLEIQRTEQGDSAMYLCASSSTVAYEQYFGPGTRLTVT.

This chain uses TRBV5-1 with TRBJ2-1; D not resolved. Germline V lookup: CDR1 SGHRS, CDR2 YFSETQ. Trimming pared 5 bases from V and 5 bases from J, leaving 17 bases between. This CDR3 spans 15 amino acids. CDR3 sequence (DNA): TGCGCCAGCAGTCGCGGTCTTGCGCCTAACAATGAGCAGTTCTTC. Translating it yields CASSRGLAPNNEQFF.

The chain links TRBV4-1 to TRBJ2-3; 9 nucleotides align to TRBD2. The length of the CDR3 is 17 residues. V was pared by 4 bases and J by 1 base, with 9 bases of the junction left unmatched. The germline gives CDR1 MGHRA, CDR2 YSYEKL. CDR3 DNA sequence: TGCGCCAGCAGCCCCCGCTTAGCGGGGGTCGGCACAGATACGCAGTATTTT. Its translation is CASSPRLAGVGTDTQYF.

The CDR3 DNA follows: TGTGCCATCTCCAGCGGTTACACAGATACGCAGTATTTT. It specifies CAISSGYTDTQYF. The chain links TRBV10-3 to TRBJ2-3; TRBD2 might be the D (5 bases). With 8 bases removed from V and 2 bases from J, the gap between germline ends came to 11 bases. Germline lookup yields CDR1 ENHRY and CDR2 SYGVKD. The CDR3 runs to 13 residues.

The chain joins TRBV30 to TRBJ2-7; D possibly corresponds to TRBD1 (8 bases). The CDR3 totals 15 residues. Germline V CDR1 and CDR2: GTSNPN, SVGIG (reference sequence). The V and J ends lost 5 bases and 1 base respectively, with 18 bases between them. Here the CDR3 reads CAWEGGTGISYEQYF. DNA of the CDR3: TGTGCCTGGGAGGGGGGGACAGGTATTTCCTACGAGCAGTACTTC. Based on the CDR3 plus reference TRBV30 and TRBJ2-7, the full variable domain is SQTIHQWPATLVQPVGSPLSLECTVEGTSNPNLYWYRQAAGRGLQLLFYSVGIGQISSEVPQNLSASRPQDRQFILSSKKLLLSDSGFYLCAWEGGTGISYEQYFGPGTRLTVT.

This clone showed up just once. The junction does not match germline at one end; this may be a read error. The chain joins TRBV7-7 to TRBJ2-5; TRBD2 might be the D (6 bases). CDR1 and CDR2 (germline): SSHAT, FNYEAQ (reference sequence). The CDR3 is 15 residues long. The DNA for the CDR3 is TGTGCTAGCAGTGGTGTGGCGGGAACCCAAGAGACCCAGTACTTC. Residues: CASSGVAGTQETQYF.

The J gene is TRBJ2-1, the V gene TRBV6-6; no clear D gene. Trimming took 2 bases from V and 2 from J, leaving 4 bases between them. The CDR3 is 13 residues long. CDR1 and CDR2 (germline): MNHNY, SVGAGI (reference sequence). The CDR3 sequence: CASSYITYNEQFF. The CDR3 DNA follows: TGTGCCAGCAGTTACATCACCTACAATGAGCAGTTCTTC.

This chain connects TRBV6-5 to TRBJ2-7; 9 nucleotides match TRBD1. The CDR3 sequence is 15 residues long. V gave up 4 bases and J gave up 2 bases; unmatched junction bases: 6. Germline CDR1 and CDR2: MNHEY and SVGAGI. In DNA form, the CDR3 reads TGTGCCAGCAGTTCCTTCGGGACAGGGCCCTACGAGCAGTACTTC. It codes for CASSSFGTGPYEQYF.

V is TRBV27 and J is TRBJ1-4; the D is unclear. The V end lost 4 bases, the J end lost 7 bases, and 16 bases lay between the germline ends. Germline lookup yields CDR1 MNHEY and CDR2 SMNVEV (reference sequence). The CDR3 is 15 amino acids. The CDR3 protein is CASSSRPGWSEKLFF. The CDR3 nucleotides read TGTGCCAGCAGTTCCCGACCGGGTTGGAGTGAAAAACTGTTTTTT.

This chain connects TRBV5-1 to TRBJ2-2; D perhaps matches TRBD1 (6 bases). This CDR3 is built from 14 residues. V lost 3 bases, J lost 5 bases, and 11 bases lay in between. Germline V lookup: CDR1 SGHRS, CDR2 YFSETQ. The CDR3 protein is CASSWGLGTGELFF. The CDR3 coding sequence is TGCGCCAGCAGCTGGGGGCTCGGTACCGGGGAGCTGTTTTTT.

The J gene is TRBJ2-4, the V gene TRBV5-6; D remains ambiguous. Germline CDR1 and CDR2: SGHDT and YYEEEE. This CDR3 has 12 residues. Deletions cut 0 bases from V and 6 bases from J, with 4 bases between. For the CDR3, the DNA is TGTGCCAGCAGCTTGGGAGTAAACATTCAGTACTTC. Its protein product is CASSLGVNIQYF.

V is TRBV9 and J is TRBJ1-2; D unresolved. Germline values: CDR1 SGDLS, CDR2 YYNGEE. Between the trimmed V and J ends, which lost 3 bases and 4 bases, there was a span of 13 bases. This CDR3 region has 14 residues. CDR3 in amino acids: CASSASTKRYGYTF. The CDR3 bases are TGTGCCAGCAGCGCTTCAACTAAACGCTATGGCTACACCTTC.

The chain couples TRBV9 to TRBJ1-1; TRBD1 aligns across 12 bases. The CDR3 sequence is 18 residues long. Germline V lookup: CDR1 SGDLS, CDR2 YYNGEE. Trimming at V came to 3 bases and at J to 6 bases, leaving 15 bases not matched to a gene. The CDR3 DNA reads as TGTGCCAGCAGCGCTTACGGGACAGGGGGCGCTTTTAACGCTGAAGCTTTCTTT. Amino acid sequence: CASSAYGTGGAFNAEAFF.

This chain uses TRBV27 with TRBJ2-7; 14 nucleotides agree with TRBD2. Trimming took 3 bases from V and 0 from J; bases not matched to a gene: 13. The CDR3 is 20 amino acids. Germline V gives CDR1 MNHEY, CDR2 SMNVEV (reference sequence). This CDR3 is CASSFRGGTSGSASSYEQYF. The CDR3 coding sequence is TGTGCCAGCAGTTTTAGGGGGGGGACTAGCGGGAGCGCCAGCTCCTACGAGCAGTACTTC.

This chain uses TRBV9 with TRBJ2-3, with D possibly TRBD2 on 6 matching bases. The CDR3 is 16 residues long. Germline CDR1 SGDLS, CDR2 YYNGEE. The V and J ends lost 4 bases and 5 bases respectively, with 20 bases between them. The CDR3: CASSSPRDSPRDTQYF. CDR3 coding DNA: TGTGCCAGCAGCTCTCCCCGGGACTCCCCGCGAGATACGCAGTATTTT.

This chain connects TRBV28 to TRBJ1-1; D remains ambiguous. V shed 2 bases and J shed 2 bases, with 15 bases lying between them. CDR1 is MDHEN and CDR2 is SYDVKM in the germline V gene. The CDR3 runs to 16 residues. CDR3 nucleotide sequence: TGTGCCAGCAGTTTAAACGGGTTTTCGGGAAACACTGAAGCTTTCTTT. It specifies CASSLNGFSGNTEAFF.

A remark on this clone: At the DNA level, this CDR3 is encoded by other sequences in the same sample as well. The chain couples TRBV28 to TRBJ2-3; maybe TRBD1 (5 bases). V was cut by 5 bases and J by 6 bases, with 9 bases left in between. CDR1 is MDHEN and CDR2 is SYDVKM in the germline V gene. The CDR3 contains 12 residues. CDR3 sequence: CASSPRGDTQYF. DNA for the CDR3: TGTGCCAGCAGTCCTAGGGGTGATACGCAGTATTTT.

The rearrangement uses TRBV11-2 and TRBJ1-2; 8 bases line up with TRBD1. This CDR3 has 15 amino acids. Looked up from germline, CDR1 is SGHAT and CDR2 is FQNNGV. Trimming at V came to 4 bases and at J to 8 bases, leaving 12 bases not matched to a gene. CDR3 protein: CASSSPRTGFSGYTF. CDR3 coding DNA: TGTGCCAGCAGCTCACCTAGGACAGGGTTCAGCGGCTACACCTTC.